The sequence of this T cell receptor (beta chain) was determined in a study of cytomegalovirus exposure and HLA in healthy donors. Study observations and caveats: Many donors carried some public TCRs, although rarity characterized most TCR sequences. Specificity of a few CMV-associated chains for CMV antigens was verified in vitro.

A multiplex PCR was run with 60 Vbeta primers and 13 Jbeta primers. TCRdb's copy holds only in-frame clones and misses some; the assay was immunoSEQ multiplex PCR. The sample records 80,000 to 130,000 clones, about 79% being singletons. Note on this clone: Antigen unknown.

The sample taken for sequencing was PBMCs. The receptor was isolated from a female donor in good health and CMV-seropositive.

Here the CDR3 DNA reads TGCAGCGTTGCAAAGGGGGTGGACTCCTACGAGCAGTACTTC. It specifies CSVAKGVDSYEQYF. The rearrangement joins TRBV29-1 to TRBJ2-7; tentative D call: TRBD1 (6 bases). The CDR3 is made up of 14 amino acids. Trimming took 4 bases from V and 0 from J, leaving 13 bases between them. Germline CDR1 is SQVTM and CDR2 is ANQGSEA.